This T cell receptor beta chain was retrieved from a study of T cell changes during pregnancy in multiple sclerosis. Here immunoSEQ multiplex PCR was the method, and the copy in TCRdb shows in-frame clones only, minus some. Altogether roughly 100,000 clones are present, around 92% being singletons, with the ten largest covering 1.5% to 2%. From germline, CDR1 is SGDLS and CDR2 YYNGEE. This CDR3 has 16 amino acids. Unmatched junction bases numbered 8, after V lost 4 bases and J lost 3 bases. The chain uses TRBV9 and TRBJ2-3; 10 nucleotides match TRBD2. The source is a female donor with multiple sclerosis, enrolled in a pregnancy study. The sequences come from peripheral blood, collected after pregnancy. This CDR3 is CASSLRTSGTTDTQYF. The CDR3 nucleotides are TGTGCCAGCAGCCTCCGGACTAGCGGTACTACAGATACGCAGTATTTT. The full variable domain, in which reference TRBV9 and TRBJ2-3 provide the parts outside the CDR3, is DSGVTQTPKHLITATGQRVTLRCSPRSGDLSVYWYQQSLDQGLQFLIQYYNGEERAKGNILERFSAQQFPDLHSELNLSSLELGDSALYFCASSLRTSGTTDTQYFGPGTRLTVL.